This is a list of T cell receptor beta chains from one sample in a study of T cells in localized non-small cell lung cancer. Libraries were prepared by immunoSEQ multiplex PCR; TCRdb keeps only in-frame clonotypes and omits some of them. The sample records some 56,000 clones, 86% being singletons. This sample comprised peripheral blood, obtained before any cancer treatment. The receptors come from a woman aged 35 to 70 with stage I lung adenocarcinoma. Both conserved end residues are part of each CDR3. A D gene is named only where the DNA matches it firmly. Clone sizes are given selectively: once, few, many, or a class where the clone is expanded.

CASTPSGPYEQYF,TGTGCCAGCACCCCTAGCGGCCCCTACGAGCAGTACTTC,TRBJ2-7,-,TRBV7-2,TRBD2
CASSIGRLAGLLQETQYF,TGTGCCAGTAGTATTGGGAGACTAGCGGGGCTACTCCAAGAGACCCAGTACTTC,TRBJ2-5,once,TRBV19,TRBD2
CAWSVPGGVHEKLFF,TGTGCCTGGAGTGTACCAGGAGGAGTTCATGAAAAACTGTTTTTT,TRBJ1-4,-,TRBV30,-
CASSFSGANVLTF,TGTGCCAGTAGTTTCTCTGGGGCCAACGTCCTGACTTTC,TRBJ2-6,-,TRBV19,-
CSAVYNEQFF,TGCAGCGCGGTCTACAATGAGCAGTTCTTC,TRBJ2-1,-,TRBV29-1,-
CASSLTENSPLHF,TGTGCCAGCTCACTTACAGAAAATTCACCCCTCCACTTT,TRBJ1-6,-,TRBV18,-
CASSLGWEEAFF,TGTGCCAGCAGCTTGGGATGGGAGGAAGCTTTCTTT,TRBJ1-1,-,TRBV7-2,-
CASSLWPNTEAFF,TGTGCCAGCAGTTTATGGCCGAACACTGAAGCTTTCTTT,TRBJ1-1,-,TRBV27,-
CASSQDKGSYGYTF,TGTGCCAGCAGCCAAGATAAGGGCTCCTATGGCTACACCTTC,TRBJ1-2,-,TRBV4-2,-
CASSQARVMNTGELFF,TGTGCCAGCAGCCAAGCGCGGGTAATGAACACCGGGGAGCTGTTTTTT,TRBJ2-2,-,TRBV7-2,-
CASSEVGTGTAGELFF,TGTGCCAGCAGTGAAGTTGGGACAGGGACAGCCGGGGAGCTGTTTTTT,TRBJ2-2,once,TRBV2,TRBD1
CASSLLGSGYTF,TGTGCCAGTAGTCTCTTGGGGAGCGGCTACACCTTC,TRBJ1-2,once,TRBV19,-
CASSRTGGAAYNSPLHF,TGTGCCAGCAGCCGAACAGGGGGCGCTGCCTATAATTCACCCCTCCACTTT,TRBJ1-6,-,TRBV14,TRBD1
CASRYDGTGTEAFF,TGCGCCAGCAGATATGACGGGACGGGCACTGAAGCTTTCTTT,TRBJ1-1,-,TRBV5-1,-
CASSVGQGSPYEQYF,TGTGCCAGCAGCGTAGGTCAGGGGAGTCCTTACGAGCAGTACTTC,TRBJ2-7,-,TRBV9,-
CASSSVGRQPQHF,TGTGCCAGCAGTTCCGTAGGGAGACAGCCCCAGCATTTT,TRBJ1-5,-,TRBV27,-
CASSIRQGFGMNTEAFF,TGTGCCAGTAGTATCCGGCAGGGTTTCGGCATGAACACTGAAGCTTTCTTT,TRBJ1-1,-,TRBV19,-
CASSPNLPSYEQYF,TGTGCCAGCAGCCCTAACTTACCCTCCTACGAGCAGTACTTC,TRBJ2-7,-,TRBV14,-
CASSLGPTGTTKNEQFF,TGTGCCAGCAGTTTAGGCCCAACCGGGACCACAAAGAATGAGCAGTTCTTC,TRBJ2-1,-,TRBV28,-
CSALPRDEQFF,TGCAGTGCCCTTCCTAGGGATGAGCAGTTCTTC,TRBJ2-1,once,TRBV20-1,-
CASSPRGGIKGEQYF,TGTGCCAGCAGCCCAAGGGGCGGGATAAAGGGTGAGCAGTACTTC,TRBJ2-7,-,TRBV13,-
CASSSGQNTEAFF,TGTGCCAGCTCCTCGGGACAGAACACTGAAGCTTTCTTT,TRBJ1-1,-,TRBV18,-